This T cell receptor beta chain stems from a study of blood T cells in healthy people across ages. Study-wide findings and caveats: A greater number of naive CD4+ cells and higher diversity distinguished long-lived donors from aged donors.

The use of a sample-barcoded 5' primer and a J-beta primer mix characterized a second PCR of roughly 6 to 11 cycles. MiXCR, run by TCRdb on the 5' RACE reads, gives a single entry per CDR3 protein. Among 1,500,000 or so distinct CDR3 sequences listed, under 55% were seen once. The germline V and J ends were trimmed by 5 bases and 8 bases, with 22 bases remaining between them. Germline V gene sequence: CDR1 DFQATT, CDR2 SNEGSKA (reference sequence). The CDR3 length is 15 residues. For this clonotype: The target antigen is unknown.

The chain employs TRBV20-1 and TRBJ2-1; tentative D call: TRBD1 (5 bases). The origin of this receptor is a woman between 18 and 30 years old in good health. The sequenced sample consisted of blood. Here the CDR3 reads CSAPSRIAWTHEQFF. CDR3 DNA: TGCAGTGCTCCCTCGAGGATAGCCTGGACACATGAGCAGTTCTTC.